Here is one TCR beta chain with its context. The sample comes from a study of blood T cell repertoires in COVID-19. Overall study context: COVID-19 samples collected from the United States, Italy and Spain covered acute and convalescent phases. In each case, the material was cDNA or gDNA derived from T cells, B-cell-depleted T cells, or PBMCs.

Sequencing used immunoSEQ multiplex PCR; TCRdb keeps in-frame clones, though not all of them. Among some 120,000 clones listed, roughly 83% were seen once. Trimming cost V 5 bases and J 4 bases; bases outside gene matches: 4. The CDR3 is 15 residues long. CDR1 and CDR2 (germline): KGHSH, LQKENI. This chain connects TRBV18 to TRBJ2-1; 11 bases align to TRBD2. The sample comprised peripheral blood. The TCR sequence derives from a human donor in a cohort sampled during active COVID-19. Here the CDR3 DNA reads TGTGCCAGCTCAGCGGGACTAGCGGAGTACAATGAGCAGTTCTTC. Encoded protein: CASSAGLAEYNEQFF.